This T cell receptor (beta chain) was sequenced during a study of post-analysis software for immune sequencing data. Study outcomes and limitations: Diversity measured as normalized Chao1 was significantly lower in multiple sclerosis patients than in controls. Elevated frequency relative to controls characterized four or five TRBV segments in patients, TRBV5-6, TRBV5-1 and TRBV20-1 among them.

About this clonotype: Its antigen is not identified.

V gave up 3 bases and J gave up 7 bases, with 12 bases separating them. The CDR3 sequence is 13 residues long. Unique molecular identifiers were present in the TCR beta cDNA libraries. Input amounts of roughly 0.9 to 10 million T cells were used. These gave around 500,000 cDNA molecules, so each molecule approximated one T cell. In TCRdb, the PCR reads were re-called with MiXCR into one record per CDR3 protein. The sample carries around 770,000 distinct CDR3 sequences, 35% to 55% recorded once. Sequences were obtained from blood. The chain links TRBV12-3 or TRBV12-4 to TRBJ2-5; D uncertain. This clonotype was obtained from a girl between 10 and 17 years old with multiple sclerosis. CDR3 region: CASSFEERGTQYF. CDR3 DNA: TGTGCCAGCAGTTTCGAGGAGCGCGGGACCCAGTACTTC.